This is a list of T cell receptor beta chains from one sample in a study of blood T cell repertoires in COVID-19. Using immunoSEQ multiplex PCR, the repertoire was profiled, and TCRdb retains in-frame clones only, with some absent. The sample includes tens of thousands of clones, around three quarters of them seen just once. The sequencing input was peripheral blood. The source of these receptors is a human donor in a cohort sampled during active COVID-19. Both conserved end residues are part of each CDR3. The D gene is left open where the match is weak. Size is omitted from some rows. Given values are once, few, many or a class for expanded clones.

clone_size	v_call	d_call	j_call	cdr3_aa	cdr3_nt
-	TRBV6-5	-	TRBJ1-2	CASSYSNSIYGYTF	TGTGCCAGCAGTTACTCGAACAGCATCTATGGCTACACCTTC
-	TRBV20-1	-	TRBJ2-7	CSANRRREQYF	TGCAGTGCGAACAGGAGAAGGGAGCAGTACTTC
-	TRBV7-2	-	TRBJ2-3	CASSSYQGSDTQYF	TGTGCCAGCAGCTCATACCAGGGTTCGGATACGCAGTATTTT
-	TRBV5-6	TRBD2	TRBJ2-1	CASSFRTSGRSKNEQFF	TGTGCCAGCAGCTTCCGGACTAGCGGGAGGAGTAAAAATGAGCAGTTCTTC
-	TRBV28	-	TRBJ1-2	CASSFSMTGNYGYTF	TGTGCCAGCAGTTTCTCCATGACAGGCAACTATGGCTACACCTTC
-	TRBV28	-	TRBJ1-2	CASRQGLNYGYTF	TGTGCCAGCAGGCAGGGGCTTAACTATGGCTACACCTTC
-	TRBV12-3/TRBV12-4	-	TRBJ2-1	CASSLVRNEQFF	TGTGCCAGCAGTTTAGTTAGAAATGAGCAGTTCTTC
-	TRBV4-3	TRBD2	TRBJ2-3	CASSQDPAGGTDTQYF	TGCGCCAGCAGCCAAGATCCAGCGGGAGGCACAGATACGCAGTATTTT
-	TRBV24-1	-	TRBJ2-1	CATSPGASANEQFF	TGTGCCACCAGTCCGGGAGCGTCCGCCAATGAGCAGTTCTTC
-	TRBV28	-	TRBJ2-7	CASTHHGESYEQYF	TGTGCCAGCACTCATCATGGGGAGTCGTACGAGCAGTACTTC
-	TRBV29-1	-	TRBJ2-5	CSVRLPPETQYF	TGCAGCGTCCGACTACCCCCGGAGACCCAGTACTTC
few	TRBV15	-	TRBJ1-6	CATSRAQYNSPLHF	TGTGCCACCAGCAGAGCTCAGTATAATTCACCCCTCCACTTT
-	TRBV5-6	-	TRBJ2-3	CASSRLTLETDTQYF	TGTGCCAGCAGCCGCCTAACCTTAGAGACAGATACGCAGTATTTT
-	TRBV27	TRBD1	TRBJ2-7	CASSGTGGYEQYF	TGTGCCAGTTCCGGGACAGGGGGGTACGAGCAGTACTTC
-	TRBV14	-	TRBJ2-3	CASSARHGTDTQYF	TGTGCCAGCAGCGCCCGACACGGCACAGATACGCAGTATTTT
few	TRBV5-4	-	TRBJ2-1	CASSLRTTYNEQFF	TGTGCCAGCAGCTTGAGGACTACCTACAATGAGCAGTTCTTC
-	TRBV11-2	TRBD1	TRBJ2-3	CASTRDSFTDTQYF	TGTGCCAGCACCAGGGACAGTTTCACAGATACGCAGTATTTT
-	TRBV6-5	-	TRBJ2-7	CASSYGLAGEQYF	TGTGCCAGCAGTTACGGGTTAGCCGGGGAGCAGTACTTC
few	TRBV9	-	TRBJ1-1	CASSVGEGGGTEAFF	TGTGCCAGCAGCGTAGGGGAGGGCGGCGGCACTGAAGCTTTCTTT
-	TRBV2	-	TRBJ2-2	CASSDLRTGELFF	TGTGCCAGCAGTGATTTGCGTACCGGGGAGCTGTTTTTT
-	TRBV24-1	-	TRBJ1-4	CATSETGFGEKLFF	TGTGCCACCAGTGAAACAGGGTTCGGTGAAAAACTGTTTTTT
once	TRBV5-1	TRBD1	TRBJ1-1	CASSLWTGGTEAFF	TGCGCCAGCAGCTTATGGACAGGGGGAACTGAAGCTTTCTTT
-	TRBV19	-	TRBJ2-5	CASSMVEGWETQYF	TGTGCCAGTAGTATGGTTGAGGGCTGGGAGACCCAGTACTTC
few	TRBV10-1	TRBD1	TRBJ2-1	CASNTGTGLLNEQFF	TGCGCCAGTAATACCGGGACAGGGCTGTTAAATGAGCAGTTCTTC
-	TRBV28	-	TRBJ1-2	CASTWGGGAIQGYTF	TGTGCCAGCACCTGGGGCGGGGGTGCAATTCAGGGCTACACCTTC
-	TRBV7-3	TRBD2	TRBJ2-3	CASSNRGLAGTTDTQYF	TGTGCCAGCAGCAACCGGGGACTAGCGGGTACAACAGATACGCAGTATTTT
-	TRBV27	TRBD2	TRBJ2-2	CASRLREFIGELFF	TGTGCCAGCAGGCTGCGGGAGTTTATCGGGGAGCTGTTTTTT
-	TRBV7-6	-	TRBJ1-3	CASSLMAGPTSSGNTIYF	TGTGCCAGCAGCTTAATGGCGGGGCCGACCTCCTCTGGAAACACCATATATTTT
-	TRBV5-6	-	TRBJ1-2	CASTPQGSMVGYTF	TGTGCCAGTACGCCCCAGGGGAGTATGGTGGGCTACACCTTC
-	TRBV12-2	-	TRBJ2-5	CASRVEGENQETQYF	TGTGCAAGTCGGGTTGAGGGAGAGAACCAAGAGACCCAGTACTTC
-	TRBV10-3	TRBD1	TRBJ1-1	CAISERQGDTEAFF	TGTGCCATCAGTGAGAGGCAGGGGGACACTGAAGCTTTCTTT
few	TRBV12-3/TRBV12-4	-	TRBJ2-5	CASSVRGGETQYF	TGTGCCAGCAGTGTGAGAGGAGGGGAGACCCAGTACTTC
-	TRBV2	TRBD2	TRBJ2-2	CASTRGTSGSGTGELFF	TGTGCCAGCACCAGAGGGACTAGCGGGAGTGGCACCGGGGAGCTGTTTTTT
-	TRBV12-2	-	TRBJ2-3	CASRLRWGTSEGGTDTQYF	TGTGCAAGTCGCTTAAGGTGGGGCACTAGCGAGGGAGGGACAGATACGCAGTATTTT
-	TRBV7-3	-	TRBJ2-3	CASSLNGDSDTQYF	TGTGCCAGCAGCTTAAACGGGGATTCAGATACGCAGTATTTT
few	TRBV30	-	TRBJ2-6	CAWMRGRTGANVLTF	TGTGCCTGGATGCGGGGACGGACTGGGGCCAACGTCCTGACTTTC
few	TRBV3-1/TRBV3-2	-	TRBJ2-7	CASSQFGEQYF	TGTGCCAGCAGCCAGTTCGGCGAGCAGTACTTC
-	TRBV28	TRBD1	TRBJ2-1	CASVNPGQGSYEQFF	TGTGCCAGCGTCAACCCGGGACAGGGGTCCTATGAGCAGTTCTTC
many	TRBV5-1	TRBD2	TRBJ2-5	CASRMTSGQETQYF	TGCGCCAGCAGGATGACTAGCGGACAAGAGACCCAGTACTTC
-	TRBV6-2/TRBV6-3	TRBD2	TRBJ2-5	CASSGLAGSEETQYF	TGTGCCAGCAGTGGACTAGCGGGATCGGAAGAGACCCAGTACTTC
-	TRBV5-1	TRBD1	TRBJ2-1	CASSLAGTGGWDEQFF	TGCGCCAGCAGCTTGGCGGGGACAGGGGGCTGGGATGAGCAGTTCTTC
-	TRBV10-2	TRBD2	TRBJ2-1	CASSESSGSHYNEQFF	TGCGCCAGCAGTGAATCCAGCGGGAGCCACTACAATGAGCAGTTCTTC
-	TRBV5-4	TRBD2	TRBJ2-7	CASSLGSGSLYEQYF	TGTGCCAGCAGCTTGGGGAGCGGGAGTCTCTACGAGCAGTACTTC
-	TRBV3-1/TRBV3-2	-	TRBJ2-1	CASSPPTSWINNEQFF	TGTGCCAGCAGTCCGCCCACTAGCTGGATAAACAATGAGCAGTTCTTC
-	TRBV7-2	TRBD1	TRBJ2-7	CASSSYGTEGSEQYF	TGTGCCAGCAGCTCCTACGGGACAGAAGGCAGCGAGCAGTACTTC
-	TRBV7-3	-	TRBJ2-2	CASSLNHGSNTGELFF	TGTGCCAGCAGCTTAAATCACGGTTCGAACACCGGGGAGCTGTTTTTT
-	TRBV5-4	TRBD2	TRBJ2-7	CASSRGLAGGGAYEQYF	TGTGCCAGCAGCCGGGGACTAGCGGGAGGAGGGGCCTACGAGCAGTACTTC
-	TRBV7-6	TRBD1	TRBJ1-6	CASSRTGGGTNSPLHF	TGTGCCAGCAGCCGGACAGGGGGCGGGACTAATTCACCCCTCCACTTT
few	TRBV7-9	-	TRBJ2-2	CASSAVRGDTGELFF	TGTGCCAGCAGCGCCGTCAGGGGGGACACCGGGGAGCTGTTTTTT
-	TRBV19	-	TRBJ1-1	CASSPNRLGATEAFF	TGTGCCAGTAGTCCGAATCGACTTGGGGCCACTGAAGCTTTCTTT
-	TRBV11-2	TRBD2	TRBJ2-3	CASSWVAGGIDTQYF	TGTGCCAGCAGCTGGGTTGCGGGAGGAATAGATACGCAGTATTTT
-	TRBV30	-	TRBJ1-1	CAWSVLRPGAEAFF	TGTGCCTGGAGTGTACTCCGGCCCGGGGCTGAAGCTTTCTTT
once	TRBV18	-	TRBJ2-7	CASSPGYEQYF	TGTGCCAGCTCCCCCGGGTACGAGCAGTACTTC
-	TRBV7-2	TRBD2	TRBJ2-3	CASSSLPGGGNTDTQYF	TGTGCCAGCAGCTCTTTGCCGGGGGGTGGGAACACAGATACGCAGTATTTT
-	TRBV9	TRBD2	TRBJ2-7	CASSANVGLAGSYEQYF	TGTGCCAGCAGCGCTAATGTGGGACTAGCGGGTTCTTACGAGCAGTACTTC
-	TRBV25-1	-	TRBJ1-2	CASNRGRGGYTF	TGTGCCAGCAATCGAGGGCGGGGCGGCTACACCTTC
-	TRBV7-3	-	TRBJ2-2	CASSDPGLTNTGELFF	TGTGCCAGCAGCGACCCGGGGTTAACGAACACCGGGGAGCTGTTTTTT
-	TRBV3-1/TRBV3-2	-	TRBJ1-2	CASSQDLGGPYGYTF	TGTGCCAGCAGCCAAGATCTCGGGGGTCCCTATGGCTACACCTTC
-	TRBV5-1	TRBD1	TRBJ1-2	CASRPSGTGGPVAF	TGCGCCAGCAGACCCTCGGGGACAGGGGGTCCGGTGGCCTTC